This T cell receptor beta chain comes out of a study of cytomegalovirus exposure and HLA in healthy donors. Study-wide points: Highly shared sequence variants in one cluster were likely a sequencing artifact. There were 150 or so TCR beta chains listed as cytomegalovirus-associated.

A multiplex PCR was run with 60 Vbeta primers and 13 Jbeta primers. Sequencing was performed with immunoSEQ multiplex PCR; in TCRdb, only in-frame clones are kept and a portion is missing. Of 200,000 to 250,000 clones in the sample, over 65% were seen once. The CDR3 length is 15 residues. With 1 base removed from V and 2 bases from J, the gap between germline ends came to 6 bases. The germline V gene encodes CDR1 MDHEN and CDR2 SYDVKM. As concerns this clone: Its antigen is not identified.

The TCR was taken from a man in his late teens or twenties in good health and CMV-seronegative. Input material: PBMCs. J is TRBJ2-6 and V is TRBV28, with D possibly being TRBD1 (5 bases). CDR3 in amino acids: CASSLSTAGANVLTF. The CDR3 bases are TGTGCCAGCAGTTTATCGACAGCTGGGGCCAACGTCCTGACTTTC.